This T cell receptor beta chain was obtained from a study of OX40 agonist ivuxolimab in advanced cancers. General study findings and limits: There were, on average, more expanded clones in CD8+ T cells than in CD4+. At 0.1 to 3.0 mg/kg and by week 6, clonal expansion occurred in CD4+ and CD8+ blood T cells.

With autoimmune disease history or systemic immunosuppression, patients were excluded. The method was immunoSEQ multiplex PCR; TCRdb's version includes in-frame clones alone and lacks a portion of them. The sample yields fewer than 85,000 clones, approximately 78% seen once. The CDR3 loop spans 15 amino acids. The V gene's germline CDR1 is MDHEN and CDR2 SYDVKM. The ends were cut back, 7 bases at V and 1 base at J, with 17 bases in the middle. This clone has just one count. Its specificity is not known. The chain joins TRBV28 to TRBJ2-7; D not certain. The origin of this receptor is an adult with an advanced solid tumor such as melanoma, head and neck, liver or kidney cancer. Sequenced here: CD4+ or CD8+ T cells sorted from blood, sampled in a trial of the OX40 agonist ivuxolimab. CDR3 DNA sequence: TGTGCCAGCAATCCCCACTGGCGGTTGTCCTACGAGCAGTACTTC. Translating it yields CASNPHWRLSYEQYF.